This T cell receptor beta chain was sequenced for a study of T cells in narcolepsy (dated by TCRdb to between 2018 and 2020). Study-wide context: Patients with narcolepsy type 1 or type 2 (NT1, NT2) and healthy control donors were enrolled in the study. The study sought autoreactive T cells targeting hypocretin neuron self-antigens (hypocretin, TRIB2) in narcolepsy patients, using TCR Vbeta sequencing to track clonotypes in blood and CSF.

The germline V gene specifies SGHRS as CDR1 and YFSETQ as CDR2. The CDR3 has 15 amino acids, counting the end cysteine and phenylalanine. The read is trimmed to its CDR3 DNA, 45 bases read in frame from base 1. V and J are trimmed by 3 bases and 8 bases, and the gene matches miss 6 bases of the junction. Note on this clone: This receptor's antigen is unknown. No much larger clonotype is one base removed from it; base qualities were not supplied.

For TCR Vbeta sequencing, memory CD4+ T cells were sorted ex vivo from the peripheral blood of narcolepsy patients and healthy controls. Beyond this particular receptor, the publication reports: HCRT-specific and TRIB2-specific autoreactive clonotypes were highlighted in plots that compared CD4+ T cell clonotypes in CSF versus blood from the same patient. No sequences matching autoreactive T cell clones were contained in some blood memory CD4+ repertoires from patients and controls. Autoreactive clonotypes were reported to be detected serially in the blood of the same patients and of different patients, but not in the blood of healthy controls. Numbers of sequenced blood memory CD4+ clonotypes were comparable, with averages of some 42,000 in patients and 30,000 to 35,000 in controls.

Library construction relied on the immunoSEQ multiplex PCR assay. TCRdb re-hosts the immuneACCESS table, in-frame sequences only. Its copies lack some clones; in the studies checked, an unresolved V gene accounts for under half of them, and the cause for the rest is not known. Present in this sample are fewer than 30,000 clones, 70% to 90% of which were seen just once. The biggest ten clones account for 10% to 13% of the sample. The sequence was collected from a human donor in good health. This chain is built from TRBV5-1 and TRBJ1-6, and 9 junction bases match TRBD1. Material: memory (CD45RA-) CD4+ T cells from blood. Read against the paper, the sample's cell subset or site label means: memory T cells sorted ex vivo from peripheral blood. The CDR3 protein sequence reads: CASSSGQGKDSPLHF. The nucleotides read TGCGCCAGCAGCTCGGGACAGGGAAAAGATTCACCCCTCCACTTT.